This TCR beta chain was profiled in a study of cytomegalovirus exposure and HLA in healthy donors. Study-wide points: The study recorded about 160 TCR beta chains that were cytomegalovirus-associated. Clusters of TCRs from the first cohort tended to co-occur in the 120 or so validation repertoires (as a later analysis found).

This clone was observed once. The antigen is unknown. The protocol was immunoSEQ multiplex PCR, while the TCRdb copy is restricted to in-frame clones and leaves out a portion. The sample holds 150,000 to 200,000 clones, about 81% seen once. V was trimmed by 2 bases and J by 7 bases, leaving 6 bases between them. This CDR3 contains 12 residues. Germline-derived CDR1 and CDR2 are SNHLY and FYNNEI. The sequence was obtained from a woman in her twenties or thirties in good health and CMV-seronegative. The chain links TRBV2 to TRBJ2-1; D unclear. Input material: PBMCs. CDR3 sequence: CASSELTNEQFF. DNA for the CDR3: TGTGCCAGCAGTGAACTCACAAATGAGCAGTTCTTC.